The rows below give T cell receptor beta chains drawn from one sample of a study of PD-1 blockade in classical Hodgkin lymphoma. Assay: immunoSEQ multiplex PCR; the TCRdb copy retains only in-frame clones and omits some. The sample contains about 4,300 clones, 72% of which appear only once. This material consisted of CD8+ T cells from blood, taken before the fourth cycle of nivolumab. All receptors come from a human donor with classical Hodgkin lymphoma. CDR3s include the opening cysteine and the closing phenylalanine or tryptophan. A D gene is named only where the DNA matches it firmly. A row's size may be missing; if present it is once, few, many or a size class.

V gene	D gene	J gene	clone size	CDR3 DNA	CDR3 protein
TRBV7-9	NA	TRBJ1-1	NA	TGCGCCAGCAGCTTGGCCTCATTAAACACTGAAGCTTTCTTT	CASSLASLNTEAFF
TRBV6-5	NA	TRBJ2-7	NA	TGTGCCAGCAGTTACTCCCCTCGAGTCGAGCAGTACTTC	CASSYSPRVEQYF
TRBV9	TRBD1	TRBJ1-2	NA	TGTGCCAGCAGCGCCGAGCTAGAACCGGACAGGGGGCTTTACTATGGCTACACCTTC	CASSAELEPDRGLYYGYTF
TRBV14	TRBD2	TRBJ2-5	NA	TGTGCCAGCAGCCAAGGCATAGCGGGGTTGGAGACCCAGTACTTC	CASSQGIAGLETQYF
TRBV6-1	TRBD1	TRBJ1-2	NA	TGTGCCAGCAGTGATTGGGACAGTTTTAACTATGGCTACACCTTC	CASSDWDSFNYGYTF
TRBV28	TRBD1	TRBJ2-5	NA	TGTGCCAGCAGTTTGACAGGGGAATGGACCCAGTACTTC	CASSLTGEWTQYF
TRBV27	NA	TRBJ2-5	NA	TGTGCCAGCAGTTCACAACGGGGGAAAGAGACCCAGTACTTC	CASSSQRGKETQYF
TRBV11-2	TRBD1	TRBJ2-5	NA	TGTGCCAGCAGCTTAGGTTCAGGACAGGGGTTTCGGGAGACCCAGTACTTC	CASSLGSGQGFRETQYF
TRBV5-4	NA	TRBJ2-1	NA	TGTGCCAGCAGCTTATTTAAGCCCTACAATGAGCAGTTCTTC	CASSLFKPYNEQFF
TRBV4-2	NA	TRBJ1-1	NA	TGTGCCAGCAGCCAAGGACAGGCGAACACTGAAGCTTTCTTT	CASSQGQANTEAFF
TRBV5-8	NA	TRBJ1-5	once	TGTGCCAGCGGGCCTCTCCCCGGGTTCGGTCAGCCCCAGCATTTT	CASGPLPGFGQPQHF
TRBV28	NA	TRBJ1-1	NA	TGTGCCAGCAGTTTCCTTCAGGAGAACACTGAAGCTTTCTTT	CASSFLQENTEAFF
TRBV6-5	NA	TRBJ2-2	NA	TGTGCCAGCAGTCACAGTACCGGGGAGCTGTTTTTT	CASSHSTGELFF
TRBV11-2	TRBD1	TRBJ1-1	few	TGTGCCAGCAGCTACTCTACAGGGGAACCGGACACTGAAGCTTTCTTT	CASSYSTGEPDTEAFF
TRBV5-1	NA	TRBJ1-1	NA	TGCGCCAGCAGCGGGAGGGTCGGAGACACTGAAGCTTTCTTT	CASSGRVGDTEAFF
TRBV10-3	NA	TRBJ1-1	NA	TGTGCCATCAGTGTAACCACAGGGAACACTGAAGCTTTCTTT	CAISVTTGNTEAFF
TRBV5-6	NA	TRBJ2-7	NA	TGTGCCAGCAGCACAGGGTCGGCCTACGAGCAGTACTTC	CASSTGSAYEQYF
TRBV13	TRBD1	TRBJ2-3	NA	TGTGCCAGCAACCTAGACAGGGGAATCACAGATACGCAGTATTTT	CASNLDRGITDTQYF
TRBV29-1	TRBD1	TRBJ1-2	NA	TGCAGCGTTGAAAAAGGGACAGGCCGCTATGGCTACACCTTC	CSVEKGTGRYGYTF
TRBV28	TRBD1	TRBJ1-5	few	TGTGCCAGCAGTTCGGACAGGGCCCTGTATCAGCCCCAGCATTTT	CASSSDRALYQPQHF
TRBV6-5	NA	TRBJ2-3	NA	TGTGCCAGCAGTTTCGGGAGCACAGATACGCAGTATTTT	CASSFGSTDTQYF
TRBV4-3	TRBD1	TRBJ2-7	NA	TGCGCCAGCAGCCAATTCGATAACAGGGGCTACGAGCAGTACTTC	CASSQFDNRGYEQYF
TRBV5-5	NA	TRBJ1-1	NA	TGTGCCAGCAGCTTGGCCAAAGGTGAGGAGACAAACACTGAAGCTTTCTTT	CASSLAKGEETNTEAFF
TRBV5-1	TRBD2	TRBJ2-3	NA	TGCGCCAGCAGCTTTTATGCGGGGGGAACTAGCACAGATACGCAGTATTTT	CASSFYAGGTSTDTQYF
TRBV15	TRBD1	TRBJ2-5	NA	TGTGCCACCAGCAGCGACAGGGGGCGAGAGACCCAGTACTTC	CATSSDRGRETQYF
TRBV9	NA	TRBJ1-5	NA	TGTGCCAGCAGCGGCGGGGGAAGCAATCAGCCCCAGCATTTT	CASSGGGSNQPQHF
TRBV2	NA	TRBJ1-2	medium-sized	TGTGCCAGCAGTGACCCGGACTCCTCCATGGGCTATGGCTACACCTTC	CASSDPDSSMGYGYTF
TRBV9	NA	TRBJ2-5	NA	TGTGCCAGCAGCCCCCCCGGGGGTGGAGAGACCCAGTACTTC	CASSPPGGGETQYF
TRBV5-1	NA	TRBJ2-7	NA	TGCGCCAGCAGCTTCCAGGGTTACGAGCAGTACTTC	CASSFQGYEQYF
TRBV11-2	NA	TRBJ1-1	NA	TGTGCCAGCAGCTTAGACCCTGTGGTGGGGAGAGAAGCTTTCTTT	CASSLDPVVGREAFF
TRBV28	NA	TRBJ2-7	NA	TGTGCCAGCAGTTTTGGAGGGGGAAACGAGCAGTACTTC	CASSFGGGNEQYF
TRBV21-1	NA	TRBJ2-4	NA	TGTGCCAGCAGCAAAGCAGGGGCGAAGGGGCGGAAAAGCATTCAGTACTTC	CASSKAGAKGRKSIQYF
TRBV9	NA	TRBJ1-1	NA	TGTGCCAGCAGCGTAGCAGGGAACACTGAAGCTTTCTTT	CASSVAGNTEAFF